What follows are 27 T cell receptor beta chains derived from one specimen sequenced in a study of blood T cell repertoires in COVID-19. This table comes from immunoSEQ multiplex PCR, and its TCRdb copy is limited to in-frame clones, with some not included. The sample holds about 20,000 clones; around 89% are singletons and the top ten take about 7.4%. Sequencing used peripheral blood. The receptors here all came from a woman aged 55-69 years with active COVID-19.

The chain recombines TRBV5-1 with TRBJ2-4; 10 nucleotides align to TRBD1. V gave up 3 bases and J gave up 8 bases; unmatched junction bases: 5. The V gene's germline CDR1 is SGHRS and CDR2 YFSETQ. This CDR3 has 14 residues. The CDR3 DNA sequence: TGCGCCAGCAGCTCCGACAGGGGGCAGGACATTCAGTACTTC. It is translated as CASSSDRGQDIQYF.

This clone has just one count. The chain combines TRBV2 with TRBJ2-5, with TRBD1 matching 8 bases. Trimming at V came to 0 bases and at J to 8 bases, leaving 5 bases not matched to a gene. Per germline, CDR1 SNHLY and CDR2 FYNNEI. There are 14 residues in the CDR3. Written as DNA, the CDR3 is TGTGCCAGCAGTGAAGCGGGAGACAGGGGAACCCAGTACTTC. Protein: CASSEAGDRGTQYF.

This clone came up a few times. The V gene is TRBV6-2 or TRBV6-3, the J gene TRBJ1-1; 7 positions match TRBD1. The CDR3 has 14 amino acids. CDR1 is MNHEY, CDR2 SVGEGT, per germline. V lost 5 bases, J lost 3 bases, and 6 bases stayed unmatched. The CDR3 nucleotides read TGTGCCAGCAGTCGCCGGGACAGTTACACTGAAGCTTTCTTT. Residues: CASSRRDSYTEAFF.

This rearrangement joins TRBV18 to TRBJ2-5; a weak D match, TRBD2 (6 bases). The length of the CDR3 is 14 residues. Trimming stripped 3 bases from V and 5 bases from J, with 13 bases between. Germline CDR1 and CDR2: KGHSH and LQKENI. CDR3 loop: CASSPGGVGETQYF. The DNA for the CDR3 is TGTGCCAGCTCACCGGGCGGGGTCGGTGAGACCCAGTACTTC.

V is TRBV6-6 and J is TRBJ2-7; D is possibly TRBD2 (5 bases). Trimming shortened V by 6 bases and J by 5 bases, and 11 bases separated the two germline ends. This CDR3 spans 12 amino acids. The germline CDR1 and CDR2 sequences are MNHNY and SVGAGI (reference sequence). The CDR3 DNA follows: TGTGCCAGCAGCACCTTCGGGAACGAGCAGTACTTC. It translates to CASSTFGNEQYF.

The V call is TRBV5-4, the J call TRBJ1-2; TRBD1 aligns across 7 bases. Germline CDR1 SGHNT, CDR2 YYREEE (reference sequence). V dropped 4 bases and J dropped 1; count of bases not matched to a gene: 10. This CDR3 comprises 16 residues. The CDR3 sequence: CASSGGTGAGNYGYTF. CDR3 in DNA: TGTGCCAGCAGCGGGGGCACAGGGGCTGGTAACTATGGCTACACCTTC.

About this clone: Mismatch with germline at one junction end may stem from a read error. The chain couples TRBV11-1 to TRBJ2-5, with 11 bases that match TRBD2. Germline CDR1 is SGHAT and CDR2 is FQDESV (reference sequence). The CDR3 extends over 14 amino acids. The CDR3 is CASSLAGGQETQYF. The CDR3 nucleotides are TGTGCCAGCAGCCTAGCGGGGGGACAAGAGACCCAGTACTTC.

V and J are TRBV12-2 and TRBJ2-7; the table's D gene call, TRBD1, was not cross checked with the DNA. TRBV12-2 is reported as a pseudogene. This CDR3 region has 15 residues. CDR3 DNA: TGTGCAAGTCGCTTAGTAACAGGGGCCCCCTACGAGCAGTACTTC. This gives the protein CASRLVTGAPYEQYF.

The CDR3 reads CASSSDFYGYTF. CDR3 nucleotides: TGTGCCAGCAGTTCCGACTTTTATGGCTACACCTTC. The chain carries TRBV12-3 or TRBV12-4 and TRBJ1-2; the D is unclear. This CDR3 region has 12 residues. V gave up 4 bases and J gave up 5 bases, with 8 bases separating them.

The count of this clone is one. The chain employs TRBV5-1 and TRBJ2-1; TRBD2 matches at 15 bases. The CDR3 sequence is 18 residues long. Germline V gene data show CDR1 as SGHRS and CDR2 as YFSETQ. Germline trimming cut 6 bases from V and 1 base from J; bases unmatched to any gene: 8. This CDR3 is CASKGLAGGRTSYNEQFF. Here the CDR3 DNA reads TGCGCCAGCAAGGGACTAGCGGGGGGACGTACTTCCTACAATGAGCAGTTCTTC.

The rearrangement uses TRBV3-1 (or the pseudogene TRBV3-2) and TRBJ1-1; D perhaps matches TRBD1 (5 bases). Trimming cost V 6 bases and J 1 base, with 9 bases left between them. Germline CDR1 LGHDT, CDR2 YNNKEL (reference sequence). The CDR3 consists of 13 residues. The CDR3 coding sequence is TGTGCCAGCAGTCAAACAGGGAACACTGAAGCTTTCTTT. Translating it yields CASSQTGNTEAFF.

In this sample, this clone turned up a few times. The chain employs TRBV3-1 (or the pseudogene TRBV3-2) and TRBJ1-5, with 8 bases matching TRBD1. This CDR3 comprises 16 residues. CDR1 and CDR2 from the germline V gene are LGHDT and YNNKEL (reference sequence). J was trimmed by 5 bases and V by 4 bases; bases with no gene match: 10. The CDR3 DNA follows: TGTGCCAGCAGCCCCCGCCCAGGGGGCGCAGATCAGCCCCAGCATTTT. Encoded protein: CASSPRPGGADQPQHF.

The rearrangement joins TRBV2 to TRBJ2-3; 12 bases line up with TRBD2. The CDR3 contains 14 residues. The V and J ends lost 5 bases and 4 bases, in that order; junction bases with no gene match: 1. CDR1 SNHLY and CDR2 FYNNEI come from the germline V gene. CDR3 DNA sequence: TGTGCCAGCAGTCTAGCGGGGGGGCCAGATACGCAGTATTTT. Amino acids: CASSLAGGPDTQYF.

The chain is built from TRBV5-1 and TRBJ1-4, with TRBD1 matching over 9 bases. Germline V gene sequence: CDR1 SGHRS, CDR2 YFSETQ. CDR3 length: 15 amino acids. Trimming removed 0 bases from V and 5 bases from J; junction bases left unmatched: 2. Here the CDR3 reads CASSLGGTGNEKLFF. The CDR3 DNA sequence: TGCGCCAGCAGCTTGGGGGGGACAGGGAATGAAAAACTGTTTTTT.

The chain couples TRBV25-1 to TRBJ2-7; tentative D call: TRBD2 (7 bases). Trimming pared 3 bases from V and 8 bases from J, leaving 20 bases between. Germline V lookup: CDR1 MGHDK, CDR2 SYGVNS. The CDR3 runs to 15 residues. The CDR3 nucleotides read TGTGCCAGCAGTGATTGGGGGGGGCTGAGTGGAAAGCAGTACTTC. Amino acid sequence: CASSDWGGLSGKQYF.

This chain links TRBV11-2 with TRBJ2-1, with 9 bases identical to TRBD1. The length of the CDR3 is 15 residues. Germline-derived CDR1 and CDR2 are SGHAT and FQNNGV. Trimming at V came to 6 bases and at J to 6 bases, leaving 9 bases not matched to a gene. The CDR3, as DNA: TGTGCCAGCAGTTTGCGCCGGGACAGGGTCAATGAGCAGTTCTTC. Its translation: CASSLRRDRVNEQFF.

J is TRBJ1-1 and V is TRBV5-1; TRBD1 matches 7 bases. Germline V CDR1 and CDR2: SGHRS, YFSETQ. The CDR3 spans 14 residues. The ends lost 4 bases at V and 4 bases at J; junction bases unmatched: 7. CDR3 nucleotide sequence: TGCGCCAGCAGCAAAGGGGGCTTAGGCACTGAAGCTTTCTTT. Its translation is CASSKGGLGTEAFF.

The chain carries TRBV13 and TRBJ2-5, with D perhaps matching TRBD2 (6 bases). Germline assignment: CDR1 PRHDT and CDR2 FYEKMQ (reference sequence). Trimming left V 4 bases short and J 5 bases short, with 14 bases between. The CDR3 totals 14 residues. In DNA form, the CDR3 reads TGTGCCAGCAGCTCGAGACGGAGGGCGGAGACCCAGTACTTC. Translating gives CASSSRRRAETQYF.

The rearrangement joins TRBV3-1 (or the pseudogene TRBV3-2) to TRBJ2-2; 8 bases map to TRBD1. Germline V gene lookup returns CDR1 LGHDT and CDR2 YNNKEL (reference sequence). The length of the CDR3 is 18 residues. The trim removed 2 bases at V and 4 bases at J, leaving 12 bases unmatched. CDR3 bases: TGTGCCAGCAGCCAATTTCCTACAGGGACAGGCTTCACCGGGGAGCTGTTTTTT. Encoded protein: CASSQFPTGTGFTGELFF.

The V call is TRBV6-1, the J call TRBJ1-5; 7 bases line up with TRBD1. This CDR3 is built from 17 residues. Germline loops: CDR1 MNHNS, CDR2 SASEGT. V gave up 3 bases and J gave up 1 base; unmatched junction bases: 9. The CDR3 sequence is CASSDRQGFSSNQPQHF. The CDR3 coding sequence is TGTGCCAGCAGTGACAGACAGGGTTTCAGCAGCAATCAGCCCCAGCATTTT.

The V call is TRBV5-1, the J call TRBJ2-1; 13 bases agree with TRBD2. The J segment lost 15 bases and the V segment lost 6 bases, leaving 9 bases of the junction unmatched. Germline CDR1 reads SGHRS; CDR2 reads YFSETQ. The CDR3 is made up of 13 amino acids. The CDR3 region is CASTPGLAGPRFF. CDR3 DNA sequence: TGCGCCAGCACCCCGGGACTAGCGGGACCGCGGTTCTTC.

The J gene is TRBJ1-5, the V gene TRBV5-8; TRBD1 agrees at 7 bases. The CDR3 consists of 16 residues. After removal of 4 bases from V and 3 bases from J, the junction contained 10 bases not matched to a gene. Germline CDR1 SGHTS, CDR2 YDEGEE. As DNA, the CDR3 is TGTGCCAGCAGCACGGGACAGTCCCTTAACAATCAGCCCCAGCATTTT. Translated: CASSTGQSLNNQPQHF.

The rearrangement links TRBV7-9 to TRBJ2-5, with D perhaps TRBD1 (6 bases). V gave up 5 bases and J gave up 2 bases, with 9 bases separating them. CDR3 length: 13 residues. Per germline, CDR1 SEHNR and CDR2 FQNEAQ (reference sequence). CDR3 DNA: TGTGCCAGCAGCCGGACAGTTCAAGAGACCCAGTACTTC. Residues: CASSRTVQETQYF.

This chain uses TRBV20-1 with TRBJ2-5; no clear D gene. CDR1 is DFQATT, CDR2 SNEGSKA, per germline (reference sequence). Trimming removed 2 bases at V and 5 bases at J, with 6 bases between. The CDR3 is 11 residues long. CDR3 in amino acids: CSARPLETQYF. CDR3 DNA sequence: TGCAGTGCTAGACCCCTGGAGACCCAGTACTTC.

The gene calls are TRBV2 and TRBJ2-2; D is undetermined. CDR1 SNHLY and CDR2 FYNNEI come from the germline V gene. The CDR3 has 13 residues. Trimming removed 4 bases at V and 2 bases at J, with 5 bases between. The CDR3 protein is CASSVQNTGELFF. CDR3 DNA sequence: TGTGCCAGCAGTGTTCAAAACACCGGGGAGCTGTTTTTT.

This chain connects TRBV7-2 to TRBJ1-3; D ambiguous. This CDR3 is 16 amino acids long. V was shortened by 5 bases and J by 2 bases, with 16 bases between the two germline ends. Germline values: CDR1 SGHTA, CDR2 FQGNSA. The CDR3 here is CASSPREGMAGNTIYF. Here the CDR3 DNA reads TGTGCCAGCAGCCCTAGGGAGGGAATGGCTGGAAACACCATATATTTT.

The rearrangement joins TRBV2 to TRBJ2-3; D may be TRBD1 (6 bases). CDR1 and CDR2 from the germline V gene are SNHLY and FYNNEI. There are 16 residues in the CDR3. Trimming took 5 bases from V and 1 from J, leaving 16 bases between them. CDR3 sequence (DNA): TGTGCCAGCAGTCTACAGGGAACCCTACGCACAGATACGCAGTATTTT. As protein: CASSLQGTLRTDTQYF.